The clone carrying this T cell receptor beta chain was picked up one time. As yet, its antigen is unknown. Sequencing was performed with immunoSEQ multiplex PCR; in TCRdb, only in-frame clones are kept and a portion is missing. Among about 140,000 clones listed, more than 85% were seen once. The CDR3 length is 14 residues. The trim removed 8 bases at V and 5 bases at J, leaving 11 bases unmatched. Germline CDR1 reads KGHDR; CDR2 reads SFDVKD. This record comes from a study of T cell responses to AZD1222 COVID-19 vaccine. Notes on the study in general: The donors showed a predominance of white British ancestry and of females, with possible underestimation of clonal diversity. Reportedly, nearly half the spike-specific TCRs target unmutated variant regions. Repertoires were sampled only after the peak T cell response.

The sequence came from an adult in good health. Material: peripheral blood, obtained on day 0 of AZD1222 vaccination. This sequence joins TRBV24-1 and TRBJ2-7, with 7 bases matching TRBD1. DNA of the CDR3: TGTGCCACCATATCACAGGGGAGTCCCGACGAGCAGTACTTC. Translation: CATISQGSPDEQYF.